The source of this T cell receptor (beta chain) is a study of blood T cell repertoires in COVID-19. Study summary: The samples span acute and convalescent COVID-19 from the United States, Italy and Spain. Sources were T cells, B-cell-depleted T cells, or PBMCs; the material itself was cDNA or gDNA.

Germline V gene lookup returns CDR1 MNHEY and CDR2 SVGAGI. Losses at the gene ends were 5 bases for V and 3 bases for J; bases not matched to a gene: 7. The CDR3 is 14 amino acids. In the authors' methods: For nucleated cells, counts were estimated from reference gene primer amplification. Measured with immunoSEQ multiplex PCR; TCRdb has only the in-frame clones, and not every one. The V and J calls and the clone size are those of that table, but D and trimming were determined from the DNA. The sample consists of 200,000 to 250,000 clones, 85% of them appearing once. The source of this sequence is a man aged 45-65 years who had recovered from COVID-19. The chain is built from TRBV6-5 and TRBJ2-7; 7 nucleotides agree with TRBD2. What was sequenced was peripheral blood. CDR3 protein: CASSTWTSNYEQYF. The CDR3 nucleotides read TGTGCCAGCAGTACCTGGACTAGTAACTACGAGCAGTACTTC.